Listed below are T cell receptor beta chains from one sample, sequenced in a study of siplizumab effects on memory and regulatory T cells. Some clones are missing from TCRdb's copy, which holds only in-frame ones; the method was immunoSEQ multiplex PCR. The sample lists about 110,000 clones, about nine tenths occurring once. Input material: CD4+ T cells sorted from blood. Receptors were obtained from a human donor in good health. The CDR3 runs from the conserved cysteine through the conserved F or W. A D gene is named only where the DNA matches it firmly.

d_call: .; v_call: TRBV4-1; j_call: TRBJ1-3; cdr3_length: 15; cdr3_aa: CASSQGGQAGNTIYF; cdr3_nt: TGCGCCAGCAGCCAAGGGGGGCAGGCGGGAAACACCATATATTTT
d_call: .; v_call: TRBV25-1; j_call: TRBJ2-3; cdr3_length: 14; cdr3_aa: CASKGSLSTDTQYF; cdr3_nt: TGTGCCAGCAAGGGTTCTCTAAGCACAGATACGCAGTATTTT
d_call: .; v_call: TRBV6-5; j_call: TRBJ2-7; cdr3_length: 11; cdr3_aa: CASSRDYEQYF; cdr3_nt: TGTGCCAGCAGCCGAGACTACGAGCAGTACTTC
d_call: TRBD1; v_call: TRBV4-2; j_call: TRBJ2-3; cdr3_length: 14; cdr3_aa: CASSRTGYTDTQYF; cdr3_nt: TGTGCCAGCAGCCGGACAGGGTACACAGATACGCAGTATTTT
d_call: .; v_call: TRBV7-7; j_call: TRBJ1-1; cdr3_length: 13; cdr3_aa: CASSFSRGGEAFF; cdr3_nt: TGTGCCAGCAGCTTTTCACGCGGGGGTGAAGCTTTCTTT
d_call: .; v_call: TRBV2; j_call: TRBJ1-2; cdr3_length: 14; cdr3_aa: CASSGVLLNGGYTF; cdr3_nt: TGTGCCAGCAGTGGCGTCCTACTTAACGGTGGCTACACCTTC
d_call: .; v_call: TRBV5-8; j_call: TRBJ2-3; cdr3_length: 15; cdr3_aa: CASSLAVSHTDTQYF; cdr3_nt: TGTGCCAGCAGCTTGGCGGTCAGCCACACAGATACGCAGTATTTT
d_call: .; v_call: TRBV6-4; j_call: TRBJ2-2; cdr3_length: 13; cdr3_aa: CASSDYYTGELFF; cdr3_nt: TGTGCCAGCAGTGACTACTACACCGGGGAGCTGTTTTTT
d_call: .; v_call: TRBV20-1; j_call: TRBJ2-5; cdr3_length: 10; cdr3_aa: CSAWAQTQYF; cdr3_nt: TGCAGTGCCTGGGCCCAGACCCAGTACTTC
d_call: TRBD1; v_call: TRBV5-1; j_call: TRBJ1-1; cdr3_length: 15; cdr3_aa: CASSLGSTGDTEAFF; cdr3_nt: TGCGCCAGCAGCTTGGGGTCGACAGGGGACACTGAAGCCTTCTTT
d_call: TRBD1; v_call: TRBV6-1; j_call: TRBJ2-7; cdr3_length: 14; cdr3_aa: CASSPGQATYEQYF; cdr3_nt: TGTGCCAGCAGTCCGGGACAGGCGACCTACGAGCAGTACTTC
d_call: .; v_call: TRBV18; j_call: TRBJ1-1; cdr3_length: 14; cdr3_aa: CASSPRDISTEAFF; cdr3_nt: TGTGCCAGCTCACCACGGGACATCAGTACTGAAGCTTTCTTT